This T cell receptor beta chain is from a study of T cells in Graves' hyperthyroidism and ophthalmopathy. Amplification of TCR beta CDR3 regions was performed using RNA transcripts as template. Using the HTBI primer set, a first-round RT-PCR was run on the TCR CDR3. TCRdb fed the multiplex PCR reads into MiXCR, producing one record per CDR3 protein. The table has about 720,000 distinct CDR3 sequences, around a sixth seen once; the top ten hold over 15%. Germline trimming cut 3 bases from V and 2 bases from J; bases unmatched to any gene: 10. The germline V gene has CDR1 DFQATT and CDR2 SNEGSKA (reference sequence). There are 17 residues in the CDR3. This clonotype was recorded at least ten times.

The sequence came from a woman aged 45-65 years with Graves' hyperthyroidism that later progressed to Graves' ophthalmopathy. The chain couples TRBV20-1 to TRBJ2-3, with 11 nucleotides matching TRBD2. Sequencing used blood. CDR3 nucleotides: TGCAGTGCTAGGGGCCTAGCGGGGGGCACATACACAGATACGCAGTATTTT. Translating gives CSARGLAGGTYTDTQYF.